The following is a TCR beta chain sequence with its context. Its target is not known. Deep was the level at which the assay was run. Methods used by the authors: Filtering differed because ImmunoSEQ produced junction-only sequences that carried no quality scores. Libraries were prepared by immunoSEQ multiplex PCR; TCRdb keeps only in-frame clonotypes and omits some of them. Clone size and V and J calls were adopted from that table, with D and trimming inferred from the DNA. Among roughly 640,000 clones listed, approximately 97% were seen once. The data were taken from a study of shared clonotypes between healthy human individuals. Study findings and constraints: As a rule, naive subsets had a larger estimated richness than memory subsets. Clonotypes that were shared across a handful of donors made up 4.5% to 5% of naive CD4 clonotypes.

Germline lookup yields CDR1 SGHAT and CDR2 FQNNGV. This CDR3 has 13 amino acids. Trimming took 3 bases from V and 4 from J, leaving 7 bases between them. The sequencing sample was made of naive CD4+ T cells sorted from blood. Subset of the sample: CD45RA+ positively selected. V is TRBV11-2 and J is TRBJ2-1, with D uncertain. This receptor was identified in a woman aged 25 to 39 in good health. In DNA form, the CDR3 reads TGTGCCAGCAGCTTGCACGGGTACAATGAGCAGTTCTTC. As protein: CASSLHGYNEQFF.